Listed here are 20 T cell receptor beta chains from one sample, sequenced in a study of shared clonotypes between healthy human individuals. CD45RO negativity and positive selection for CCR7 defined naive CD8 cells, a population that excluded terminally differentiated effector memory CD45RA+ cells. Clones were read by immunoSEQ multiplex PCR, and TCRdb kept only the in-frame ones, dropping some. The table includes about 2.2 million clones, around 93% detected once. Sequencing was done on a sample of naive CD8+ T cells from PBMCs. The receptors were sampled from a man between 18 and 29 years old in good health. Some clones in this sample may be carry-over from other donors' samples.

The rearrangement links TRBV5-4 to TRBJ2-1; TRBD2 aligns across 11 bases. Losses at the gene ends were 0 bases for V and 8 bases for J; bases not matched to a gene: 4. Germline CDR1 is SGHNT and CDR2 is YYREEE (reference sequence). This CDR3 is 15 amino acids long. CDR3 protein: CASSLALAGVDEQFF. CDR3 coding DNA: TGTGCCAGCAGCTTGGCACTAGCGGGAGTCGATGAGCAGTTCTTC.

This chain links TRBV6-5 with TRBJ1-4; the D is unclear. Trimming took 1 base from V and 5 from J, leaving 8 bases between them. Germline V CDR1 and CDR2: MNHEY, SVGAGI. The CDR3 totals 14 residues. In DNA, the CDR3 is TGTGCCAGCAGTTACTTATCGGGGAATGAAAAACTGTTTTTT. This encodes CASSYLSGNEKLFF.

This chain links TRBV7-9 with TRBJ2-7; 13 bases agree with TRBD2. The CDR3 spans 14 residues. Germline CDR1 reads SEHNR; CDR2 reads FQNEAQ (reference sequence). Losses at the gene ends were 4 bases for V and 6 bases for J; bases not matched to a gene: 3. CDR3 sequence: CASSSGLAGVEQYF. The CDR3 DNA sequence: TGTGCCAGCAGCTCTGGACTAGCGGGAGTCGAGCAGTACTTC.

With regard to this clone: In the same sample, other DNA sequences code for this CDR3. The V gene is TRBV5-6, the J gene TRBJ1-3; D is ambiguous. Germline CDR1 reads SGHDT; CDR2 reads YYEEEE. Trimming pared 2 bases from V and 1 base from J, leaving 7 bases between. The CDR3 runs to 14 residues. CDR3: CASSLGLSGNTIYF. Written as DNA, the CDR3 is TGTGCCAGCAGCTTAGGGCTATCTGGAAACACCATATATTTT.

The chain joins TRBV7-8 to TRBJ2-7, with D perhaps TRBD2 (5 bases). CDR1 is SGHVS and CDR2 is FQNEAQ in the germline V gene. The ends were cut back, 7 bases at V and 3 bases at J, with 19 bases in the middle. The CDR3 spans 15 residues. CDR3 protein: CASIYGDGRYYEQYF. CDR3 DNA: TGTGCCAGCATCTACGGGGATGGCCGATACTACGAGCAGTACTTC.

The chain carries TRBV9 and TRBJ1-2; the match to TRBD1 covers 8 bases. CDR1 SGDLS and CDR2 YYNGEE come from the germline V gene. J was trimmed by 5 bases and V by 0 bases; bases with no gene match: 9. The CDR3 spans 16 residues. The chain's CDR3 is CASSVARQGAWYGYTF. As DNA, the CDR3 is TGTGCCAGCAGCGTAGCGCGGCAGGGGGCTTGGTATGGCTACACCTTC. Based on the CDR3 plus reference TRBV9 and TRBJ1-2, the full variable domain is DSGVTQTPKHLITATGQRVTLRCSPRSGDLSVYWYQQSLDQGLQFLIQYYNGEERAKGNILERFSAQQFPDLHSELNLSSLELGDSALYFCASSVARQGAWYGYTFGSGTRLTVV.

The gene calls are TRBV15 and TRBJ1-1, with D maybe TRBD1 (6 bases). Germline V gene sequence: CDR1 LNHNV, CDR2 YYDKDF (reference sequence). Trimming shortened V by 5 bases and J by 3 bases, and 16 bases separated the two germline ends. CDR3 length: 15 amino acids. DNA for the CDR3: TGTGCCACCAGCCTTCCCCGGGGGGCCTACACTGAAGCTTTCTTT. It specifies CATSLPRGAYTEAFF.

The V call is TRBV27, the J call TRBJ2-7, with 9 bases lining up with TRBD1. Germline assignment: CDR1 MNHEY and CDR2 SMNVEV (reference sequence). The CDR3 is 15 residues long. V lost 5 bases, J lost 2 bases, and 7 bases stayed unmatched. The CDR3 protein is CASSPPGTGTYEQYF. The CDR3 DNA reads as TGTGCCAGCAGTCCCCCCGGGACAGGGACCTACGAGCAGTACTTC.

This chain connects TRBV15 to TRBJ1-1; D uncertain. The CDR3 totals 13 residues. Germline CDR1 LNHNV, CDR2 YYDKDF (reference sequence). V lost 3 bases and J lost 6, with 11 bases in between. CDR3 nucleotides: TGTGCCACCAGCAGTCCAGAGAAGGCTGAAGCTTTCTTT. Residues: CATSSPEKAEAFF.

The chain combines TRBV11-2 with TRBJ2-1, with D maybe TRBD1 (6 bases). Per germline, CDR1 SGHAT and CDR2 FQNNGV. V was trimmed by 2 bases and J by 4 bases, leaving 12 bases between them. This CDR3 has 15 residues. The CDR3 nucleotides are TGTGCCAGCAGCTTACAGGGGCCACTATACAATGAGCAGTTCTTC. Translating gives CASSLQGPLYNEQFF.

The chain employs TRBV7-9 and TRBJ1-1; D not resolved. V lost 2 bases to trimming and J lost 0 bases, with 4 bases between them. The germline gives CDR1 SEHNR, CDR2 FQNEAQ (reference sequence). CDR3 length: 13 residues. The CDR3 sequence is CASSLWMNTEAFF. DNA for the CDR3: TGTGCCAGCAGCTTATGGATGAACACTGAAGCTTTCTTT.

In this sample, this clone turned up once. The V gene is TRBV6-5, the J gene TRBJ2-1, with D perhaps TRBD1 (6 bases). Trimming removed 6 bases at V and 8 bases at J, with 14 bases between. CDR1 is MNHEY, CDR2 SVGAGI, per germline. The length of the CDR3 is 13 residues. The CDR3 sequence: CASRQTGRDEQFF. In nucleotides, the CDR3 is TGTGCCAGCAGGCAAACAGGGCGGGATGAGCAGTTCTTC.

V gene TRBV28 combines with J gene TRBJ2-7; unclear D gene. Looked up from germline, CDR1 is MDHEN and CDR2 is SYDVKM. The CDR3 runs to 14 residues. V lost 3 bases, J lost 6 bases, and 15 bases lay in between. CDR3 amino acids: CASSFPFSESEQYF. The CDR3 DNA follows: TGTGCCAGCAGTTTCCCCTTCTCCGAATCCGAGCAGTACTTC.

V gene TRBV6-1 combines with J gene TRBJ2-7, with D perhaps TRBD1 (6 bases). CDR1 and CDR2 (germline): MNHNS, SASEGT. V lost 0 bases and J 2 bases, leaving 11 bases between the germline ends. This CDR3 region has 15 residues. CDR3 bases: TGTGCCAGCAGTGAAGCACATCAGGGGCCCTACGAGCAGTACTTC. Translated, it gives CASSEAHQGPYEQYF.

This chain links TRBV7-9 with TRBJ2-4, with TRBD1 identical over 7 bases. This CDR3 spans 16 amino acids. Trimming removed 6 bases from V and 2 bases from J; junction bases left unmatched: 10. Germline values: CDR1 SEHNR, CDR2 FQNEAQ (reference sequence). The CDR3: CASSNKQGQPKNIQYF. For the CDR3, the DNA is TGTGCCAGCAGTAATAAACAGGGACAGCCCAAAAACATTCAGTACTTC.

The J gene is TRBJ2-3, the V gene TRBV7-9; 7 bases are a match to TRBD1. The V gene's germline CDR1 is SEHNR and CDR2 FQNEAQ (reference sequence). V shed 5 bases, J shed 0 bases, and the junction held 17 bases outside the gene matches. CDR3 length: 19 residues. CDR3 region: CASSGAPRDSYPSTDTQYF. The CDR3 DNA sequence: TGTGCCAGCAGCGGAGCCCCCAGGGACAGCTATCCTAGCACAGATACGCAGTATTTT.

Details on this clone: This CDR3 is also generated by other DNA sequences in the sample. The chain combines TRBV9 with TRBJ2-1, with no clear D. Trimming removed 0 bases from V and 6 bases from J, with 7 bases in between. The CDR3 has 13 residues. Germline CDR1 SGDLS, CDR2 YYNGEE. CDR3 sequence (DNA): TGTGCCAGCAGCGTAGGTCCCGCCAATGAGCAGTTCTTC. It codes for CASSVGPANEQFF.

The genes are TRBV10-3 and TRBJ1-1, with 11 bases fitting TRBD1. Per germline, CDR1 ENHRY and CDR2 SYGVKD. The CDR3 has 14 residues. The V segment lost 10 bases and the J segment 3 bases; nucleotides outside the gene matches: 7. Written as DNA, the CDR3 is TGTGCCACTTCCGGGACAGGGGGGCACACTGAAGCTTTCTTT. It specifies CATSGTGGHTEAFF.

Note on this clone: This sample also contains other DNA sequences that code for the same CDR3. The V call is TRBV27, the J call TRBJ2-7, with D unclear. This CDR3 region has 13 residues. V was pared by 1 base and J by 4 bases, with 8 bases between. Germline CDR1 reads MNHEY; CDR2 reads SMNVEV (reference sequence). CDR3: CASSLYPTYEQYF. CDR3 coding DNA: TGTGCCAGCAGTTTATACCCTACATACGAGCAGTACTTC.

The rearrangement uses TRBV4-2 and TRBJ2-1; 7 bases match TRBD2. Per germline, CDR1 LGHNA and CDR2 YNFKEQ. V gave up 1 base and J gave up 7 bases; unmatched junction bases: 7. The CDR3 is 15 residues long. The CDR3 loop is CASSQVRLASNEQFF. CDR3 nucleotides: TGTGCCAGCAGCCAAGTTAGACTAGCCAGTAATGAGCAGTTCTTC.